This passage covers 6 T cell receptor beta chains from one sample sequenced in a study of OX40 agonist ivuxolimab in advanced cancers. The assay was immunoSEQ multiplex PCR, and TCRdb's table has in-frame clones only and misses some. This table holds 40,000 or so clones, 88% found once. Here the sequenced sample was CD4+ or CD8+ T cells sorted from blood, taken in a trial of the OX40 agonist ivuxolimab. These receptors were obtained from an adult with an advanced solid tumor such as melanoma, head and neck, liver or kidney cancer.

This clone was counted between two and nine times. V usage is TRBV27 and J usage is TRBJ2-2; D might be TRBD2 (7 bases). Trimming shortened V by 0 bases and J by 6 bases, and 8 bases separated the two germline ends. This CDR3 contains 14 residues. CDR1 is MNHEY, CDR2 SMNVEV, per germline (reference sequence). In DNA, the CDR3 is TGTGCCAGCAGTTTATCGGGGGGGCCCGGGGAGCTGTTTTTT. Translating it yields CASSLSGGPGELFF.

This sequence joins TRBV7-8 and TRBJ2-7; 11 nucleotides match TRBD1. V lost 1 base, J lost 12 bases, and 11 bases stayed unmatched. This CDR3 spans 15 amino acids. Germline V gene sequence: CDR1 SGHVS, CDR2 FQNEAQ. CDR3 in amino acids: CASSLGQPGQGVLYF. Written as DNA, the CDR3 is TGTGCCAGCAGCTTAGGGCAGCCGGGACAGGGGGTTTTGTACTTC.

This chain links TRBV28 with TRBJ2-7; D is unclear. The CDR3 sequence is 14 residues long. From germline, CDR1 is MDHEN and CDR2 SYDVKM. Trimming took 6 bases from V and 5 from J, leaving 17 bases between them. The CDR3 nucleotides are TGTGCCAGCAGCCCGCCGAACCGGTCCAACGAGCAGTACTTC. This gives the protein CASSPPNRSNEQYF. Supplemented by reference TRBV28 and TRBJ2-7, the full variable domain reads DVKVTQSSRYLVKRTGEKVFLECVQDMDHENMFWYRQDPGLGLRLIYFSYDVKMKEKGDIPEGYSVSREKKERFSLILESASTNQTSMYLCASSPPNRSNEQYFGPGTRLTVT.

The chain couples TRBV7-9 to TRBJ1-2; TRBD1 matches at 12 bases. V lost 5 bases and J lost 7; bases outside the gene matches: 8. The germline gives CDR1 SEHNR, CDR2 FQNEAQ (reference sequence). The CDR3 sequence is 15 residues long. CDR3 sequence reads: CASSTRDRGQAGYTF. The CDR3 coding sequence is TGTGCCAGCAGCACCCGGGACAGGGGGCAGGCTGGCTACACCTTC. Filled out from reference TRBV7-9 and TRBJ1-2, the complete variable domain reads DTGVSQNPRHKITKRGQNVTFRCDPISEHNRLYWYRQTLGQGPEFLTYFQNEAQLEKSRLLSDRFSAERPKGSFSTLEIQRTEQGDSAMYLCASSTRDRGQAGYTFGSGTRLTVV.

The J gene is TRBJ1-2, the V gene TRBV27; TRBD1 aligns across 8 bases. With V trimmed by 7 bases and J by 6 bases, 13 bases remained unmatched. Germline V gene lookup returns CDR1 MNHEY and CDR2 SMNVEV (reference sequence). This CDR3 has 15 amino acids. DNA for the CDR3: TGTGCCAGCACCCACCTTCCGGGACAGGTGGATGGCTACACCTTC. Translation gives CASTHLPGQVDGYTF.

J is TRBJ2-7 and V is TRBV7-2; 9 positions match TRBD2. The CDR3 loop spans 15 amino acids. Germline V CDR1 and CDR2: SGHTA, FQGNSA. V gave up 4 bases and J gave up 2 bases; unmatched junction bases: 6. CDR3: CASSSLTSGTYEQYF. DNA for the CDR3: TGTGCCAGCAGCTCACTGACTAGCGGAACCTACGAGCAGTACTTC. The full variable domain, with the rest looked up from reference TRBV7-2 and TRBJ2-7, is GAGVSQSPSNKVTEKGKDVELRCDPISGHTALYWYRQSLGQGLEFLIYFQGNSAPDKSGLPSDRFSAERTGGSVSTLTIQRTQQEDSAVYLCASSSLTSGTYEQYFGPGTRLTVT.